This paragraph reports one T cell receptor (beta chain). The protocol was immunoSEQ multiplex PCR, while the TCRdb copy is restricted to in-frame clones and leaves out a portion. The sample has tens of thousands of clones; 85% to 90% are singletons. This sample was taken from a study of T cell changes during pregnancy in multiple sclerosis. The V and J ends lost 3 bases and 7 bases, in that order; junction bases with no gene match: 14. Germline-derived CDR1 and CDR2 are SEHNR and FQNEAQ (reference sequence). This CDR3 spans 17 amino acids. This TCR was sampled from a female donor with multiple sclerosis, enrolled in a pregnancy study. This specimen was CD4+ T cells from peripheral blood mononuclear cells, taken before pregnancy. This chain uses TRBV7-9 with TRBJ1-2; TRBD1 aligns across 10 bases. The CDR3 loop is CASSLGTGDWRASGYTF. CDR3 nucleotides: TGTGCCAGCAGCTTGGGGACAGGGGATTGGAGGGCTAGTGGCTACACCTTC.